This T cell receptor beta chain derives from a study of cytomegalovirus exposure and HLA in healthy donors. Both 60 Vbeta primers and 13 Jbeta primers went into the PCR. Produced via immunoSEQ multiplex PCR; TCRdb's table is partial and in-frame only. This sample lists around 60,000 clones; its ten largest clones have less than 4%. This CDR3 is built from 15 residues. Germline CDR1 reads MNHNS; CDR2 reads SASEGT. Unmatched junction bases numbered 8, after V lost 2 bases and J lost 8 bases. The receptor was isolated from a woman aged 18-35 years in good health and CMV-seronegative. Sample: PBMCs. The chain carries TRBV6-1 and TRBJ1-4, with 7 nucleotides matching TRBD1. CDR3 nucleotide sequence: TGTGCCAGCAGTGAACCGGGACAGCTGCGGGAAAAACTGTTTTTT. It translates to CASSEPGQLREKLFF.